This T cell receptor (beta chain) was sequenced for a study of T-cell reconstitution after alpha-beta-depleted transplantation in children. Unique molecular identifiers were incorporated when the TCRbeta library was constructed. One entry per CDR3 protein results from TCRdb running MiXCR on the PCR reads. Of 610,000 or so distinct CDR3 sequences in the sample, about a quarter are singletons; the top ten hold under 45%. This clonotype was observed a few times. Antigen specificity is unknown. There are 14 residues in the CDR3. The V gene's germline CDR1 is ENHRY and CDR2 SYGVKD. V gave up 10 bases and J gave up 2 bases, with 12 bases separating them. The study, taken as a whole, reports: The study reportedly traced alpha-beta T cells about two months after transplant to several hundred expanded graft clones. Surviving recipient T cells and intrathymic progenitors accounted for some patients' high TCRbeta diversity at day 60. One year after transplant, T-cell counts and diversity came mostly from newly produced T cells.

Specimen: PBMCs, collected before TCRalphabeta/CD19-depleted stem cell transplant. This chain links TRBV10-3 with TRBJ2-6; D is ambiguous. This receptor was obtained from a boy in the first two years of life with Wiskott-Aldrich syndrome, due to receive a stem cell transplant. In nucleotides, the CDR3 is TGTGCCACCCCGAAGGGTACTGGGGCCAACGTCCTGACTTTC. Amino acids: CATPKGTGANVLTF.